The entry that follows covers one T cell receptor (beta chain) sequence. The data were obtained in a study of blood T cell repertoires in COVID-19. The wider study: From the United States, Italy and Spain came samples of acute and convalescent COVID-19. In each case, the material was cDNA or gDNA derived from T cells, B-cell-depleted T cells, or PBMCs.

This CDR3 is 13 amino acids long. Trimming stripped 6 bases from V and 6 bases from J, with 14 bases between. The protocol was immunoSEQ multiplex PCR, while the TCRdb copy is restricted to in-frame clones and leaves out a portion. The data contain about 180,000 clones, approximately 86% of them singletons. The clonotype was recovered from a man between 45 and 60 years old with active or convalescent COVID-19. Source material: peripheral blood. The rearrangement links TRBV12-3 or TRBV12-4 to TRBJ1-1; D possibly corresponds to TRBD1 (5 bases). CDR3 sequence reads: CASSLDSYAEAFF. CDR3 coding DNA: TGTGCCAGCAGCCTTGACAGCTACGCTGAAGCTTTCTTT.